This T cell receptor beta chain was profiled in a study of cytomegalovirus exposure and HLA in healthy donors. CDR1 SGHNT and CDR2 YYREEE come from the germline V gene (reference sequence). The CDR3 has 14 residues. With 5 bases clipped from V and 5 bases from J, the junction kept 6 bases outside the gene matches. The table lists this clone with a count of one. Antigen: not known. TCRdb's copy holds only in-frame clones and misses some; the assay was immunoSEQ multiplex PCR. The sample lists 130,000 to 150,000 clones; 80% to 90% were seen once. Study findings and constraints: The study labeled more than 150 TCR beta chains cytomegalovirus-associated.

Sequenced: PBMCs. The TCR was taken from a man younger than 35 in good health and CMV-seronegative. The chain has TRBV5-4 and TRBJ1-1, with 10 bases matching TRBD1. The CDR3 loop reads CASRGTGESTEAFF. The CDR3 DNA sequence: TGTGCCAGCAGAGGGACAGGGGAGAGTACTGAAGCTTTCTTT.